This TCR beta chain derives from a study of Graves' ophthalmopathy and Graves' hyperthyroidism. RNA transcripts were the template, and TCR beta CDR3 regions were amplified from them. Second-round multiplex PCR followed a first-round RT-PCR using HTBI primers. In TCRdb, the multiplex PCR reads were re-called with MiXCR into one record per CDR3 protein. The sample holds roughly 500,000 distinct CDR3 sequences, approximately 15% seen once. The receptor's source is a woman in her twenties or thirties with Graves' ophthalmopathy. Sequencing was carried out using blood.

CDR3: CSARVRTSGRAITYEQYV. The CDR3 DNA sequence: TGCAGTGCTAGAGTTCGGACTAGCGGGAGGGCGATTACCTACGAGCAGTACGTC. This sequence joins TRBV20-1 and TRBJ2-7, with 15 positions matching TRBD2. The CDR3 totals 18 residues. Unmatched junction bases numbered 9, after V lost 1 base and J lost 2 bases. Germline V gene sequence: CDR1 DFQATT, CDR2 SNEGSKA (reference sequence).